This T cell receptor (beta chain) was recovered during a study of graft-versus-host responses after intestinal transplantation. Study-level results: HvG clone declines early post-transplant were associated with peak circulating GvH levels.

For this clone: Its antigen is not known.

Trimming removed 5 bases from V and 6 bases from J; junction bases left unmatched: 5. There are 14 residues in the CDR3. Germline-derived CDR1 and CDR2 are SGHVS and FNYEAQ. Measured with immunoSEQ multiplex PCR; TCRdb has only the in-frame clones, and not every one. The repertoire holds under 100,000 clones, approximately 95% seen once, with 1% to 1.4% in the top ten. The gene calls are TRBV7-6 and TRBJ2-1, with 9 bases lining up with TRBD1. The sequence was obtained from a human donor who was the organ donor for an intestinal transplant. Here the sequenced sample was unstimulated CD8+ T cells sorted from spleen or lymph node cells, taken before transplant. The CDR3 coding sequence is TGTGCCAGCAGCCTTGGGACAGGGCTCAATGAGCAGTTCTTC. Translated, it gives CASSLGTGLNEQFF.